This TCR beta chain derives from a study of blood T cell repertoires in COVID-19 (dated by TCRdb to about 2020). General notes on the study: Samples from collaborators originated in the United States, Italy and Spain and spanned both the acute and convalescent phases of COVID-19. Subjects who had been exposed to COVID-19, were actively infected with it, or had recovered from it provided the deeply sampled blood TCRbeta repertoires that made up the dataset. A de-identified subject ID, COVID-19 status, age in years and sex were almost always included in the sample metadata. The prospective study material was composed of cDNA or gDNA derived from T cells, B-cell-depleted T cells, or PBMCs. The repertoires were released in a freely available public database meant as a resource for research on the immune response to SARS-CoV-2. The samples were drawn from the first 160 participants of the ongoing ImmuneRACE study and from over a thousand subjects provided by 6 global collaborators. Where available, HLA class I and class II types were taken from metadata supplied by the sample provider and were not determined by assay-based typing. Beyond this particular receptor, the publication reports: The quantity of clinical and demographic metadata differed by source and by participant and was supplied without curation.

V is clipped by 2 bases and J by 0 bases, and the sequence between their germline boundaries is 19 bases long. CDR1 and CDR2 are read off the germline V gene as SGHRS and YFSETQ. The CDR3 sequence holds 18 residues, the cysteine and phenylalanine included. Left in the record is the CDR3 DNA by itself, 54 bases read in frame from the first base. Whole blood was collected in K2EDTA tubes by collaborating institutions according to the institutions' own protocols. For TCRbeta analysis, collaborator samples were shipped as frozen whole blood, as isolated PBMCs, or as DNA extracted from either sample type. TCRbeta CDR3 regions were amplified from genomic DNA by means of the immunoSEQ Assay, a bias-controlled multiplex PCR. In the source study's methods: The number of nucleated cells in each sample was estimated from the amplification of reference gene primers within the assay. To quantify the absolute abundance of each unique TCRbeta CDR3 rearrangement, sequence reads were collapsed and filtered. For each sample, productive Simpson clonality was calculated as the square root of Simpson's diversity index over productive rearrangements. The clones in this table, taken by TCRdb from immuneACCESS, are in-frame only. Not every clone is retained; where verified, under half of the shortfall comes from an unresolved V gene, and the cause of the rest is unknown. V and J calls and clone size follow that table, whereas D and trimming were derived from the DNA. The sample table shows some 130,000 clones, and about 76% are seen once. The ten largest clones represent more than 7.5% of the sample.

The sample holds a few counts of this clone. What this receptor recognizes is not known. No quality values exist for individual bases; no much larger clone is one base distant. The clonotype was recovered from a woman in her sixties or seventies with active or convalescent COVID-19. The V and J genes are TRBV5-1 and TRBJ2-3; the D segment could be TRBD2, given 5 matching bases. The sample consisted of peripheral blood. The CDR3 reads CASSFRGVTPSSTDTQYF. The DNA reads TGCGCCAGCAGCTTTCGGGGAGTCACACCCTCTAGCACAGATACGCAGTATTTT.